This entry lists 14 T cell receptor beta chains sequenced from one sample in a study of regulatory T cells in long-lasting Graves disease. Investigators prepared the TCR beta libraries by applying iRepertoire HTBI primers and Arm-PCR of CDR3 regions. From the multiplex PCR reads, TCRdb called clonotypes with MiXCR, one entry per CDR3 protein. The data hold roughly 400,000 distinct CDR3 sequences, with 15% observed a single time. Time point described: newly diagnosed GD, antithyroid drugs for less than 3 months. TCR sequences were obtained from RNA taken from PBMCs. The same data also went into a second study, on T cells in Graves' hyperthyroidism and ophthalmopathy.

Sequences were derived from peripheral blood mononuclear cells (PBMCs), sampled at new diagnosis, from a patient treated with antithyroid drugs. The origin of the receptors is a woman aged 40 to 55 with Graves disease.

With respect to this clonotype: A read error is possible here, since a much larger clone lies one base away. The V call is TRBV28, the J call TRBJ2-1; D gene ambiguous. Germline V gene data show CDR1 as MDHEN and CDR2 as SYDVKM. The CDR3 covers 18 residues. The CDR3 nucleotides are TGTGCCAGCGGTTTATGGTCTATTGGCACAAGGGCTAAACCCACACAGTTCTTC. Its translation: CASGLWSIGTRAKPTQFF.

There are many counts of this clonotype. The chain is built from TRBV7-2 and TRBJ1-5; D may be TRBD1 (6 bases). Trimming pared 7 bases from V and 4 bases from J, leaving 11 bases between. This CDR3 spans 13 amino acids. Germline V gene data show CDR1 as SGHTA and CDR2 as FQGNSA. The CDR3 sequence is CASNTGLNQPQHF. The DNA for the CDR3 is TGTGCCAGCAACACAGGGTTGAATCAGCCCCAGCATTTT.

This clonotype came up once. This rearrangement joins TRBV20-1 to TRBJ2-1; 11 bases are a match to TRBD2. Germline CDR1 and CDR2: DFQATT and SNEGSKA (reference sequence). The CDR3 length is 19 residues. Trimming at V came to 0 bases and at J to 1 base, leaving 11 bases not matched to a gene. CDR3 sequence (DNA): TGCAGTGCTAGAGACCCACTTAGCGGGAGGGAGGGTTCCTACAATGAGCAGTTCTTC. This translates into CSARDPLSGREGSYNEQFF.

Here the CDR3 DNA reads TGTGCCTGGAGGTTGACTGCAACTAATGAAAAACTGTTTTTT. Amino acid sequence: CAWRLTATNEKLFF. V and J are TRBV30 and TRBJ1-4; D is unclear. CDR1 is GTSNPN and CDR2 is SVGIG in the germline V gene (reference sequence). The CDR3 consists of 14 residues. Between the trimmed V and J ends, which lost 3 bases and 0 bases, there was a span of 8 bases.

This clonotype was seen at least ten times. The chain has TRBV7-8 and TRBJ1-4; 7 positions agree with TRBD1. This CDR3 is built from 15 residues. The trim removed 1 base at V and 7 bases at J, leaving 6 bases unmatched. The germline V gene encodes CDR1 SGHVS and CDR2 FQNEAQ. CDR3 residues: CASSLGYRGSEKLFF. The CDR3, as DNA: TGTGCCAGCAGCTTAGGATACAGGGGTAGTGAAAAACTGTTTTTT.

This clonotype was detected many times. The chain couples TRBV24-1 to TRBJ2-3, with TRBD2 identical over 12 bases. V lost 3 bases and J lost 3; bases outside the gene matches: 3. CDR3 size: 16 residues. Germline lookup yields CDR1 KGHDR and CDR2 SFDVKD. The CDR3 reads CATSDLTSGSTDTQYF. The CDR3 DNA follows: TGTGCCACCAGTGATCTGACTAGCGGGAGTACAGATACGCAGTATTTT.

The V and J genes are TRBV9 and TRBJ2-3; 7 bases match TRBD2. This CDR3 comprises 16 residues. Germline assignment: CDR1 SGDLS and CDR2 YYNGEE. V was clipped by 0 bases and J by 0 bases; unmatched bases: 4. CDR3 nucleotide sequence: TGTGCCAGCAGCGTAGCCGGGAGGCCTAGCACAGATACGCAGTATTTT. Amino acids: CASSVAGRPSTDTQYF.

The CDR3 is CASGLGRSRGNTIYF. CDR3 DNA sequence: TGTGCTAGTGGTTTGGGCAGGTCTAGGGGAAACACCATATATTTT. V gene TRBV12-5 combines with J gene TRBJ1-3; D is ambiguous. The CDR3 has 15 amino acids. V was clipped by 1 base and J by 4 bases, with 11 bases between them. Looked up from germline, CDR1 is LGHNT and CDR2 is FRNRAP.

This clonotype occurred many times. This sequence joins TRBV6-5 and TRBJ2-5, with 12 bases aligning to TRBD2. Germline trimming cut 3 bases from V and 4 bases from J; bases unmatched to any gene: 3. This CDR3 has 15 amino acids. CDR1 is MNHEY, CDR2 SVGAGI, per germline. The CDR3, as DNA: TGTGCCAGCAGTTATCAGGGACTAGCGGGAGAGACCCAGTACTTC. Protein product: CASSYQGLAGETQYF.

This clonotype was counted between two and nine times. The chain couples TRBV7-9 to TRBJ1-2; D gene unclear. Trimming removed 2 bases from V and 5 bases from J, with 12 bases in between. Germline V gene lookup returns CDR1 SEHNR and CDR2 FQNEAQ (reference sequence). The CDR3 has 14 residues. The CDR3, as DNA: TGTGCCAGCAGCTTATCGGAAAAAGGTTATGGCTACACCTTC. Protein product: CASSLSEKGYGYTF.

This clonotype has ten or more counts. The rearrangement joins TRBV5-1 to TRBJ1-1; D is uncertain. CDR1 is SGHRS, CDR2 YFSETQ, per germline. Trimming pared 1 base from V and 1 base from J, leaving 8 bases between. The CDR3 contains 14 residues. The CDR3, as DNA: TGCGCCAGCAGCTTGTCGCCGGGGAACACTGAAGCTTTCTTT. Protein product: CASSLSPGNTEAFF.

The chain combines TRBV20-1 with TRBJ1-2; TRBD1 is a possible D gene (5 bases). With 1 base removed from V and 8 bases from J, the gap between germline ends came to 20 bases. Germline V gene data show CDR1 as DFQATT and CDR2 as SNEGSKA (reference sequence). The CDR3 covers 15 residues. CDR3 sequence (DNA): TGCAGTGCTAGAGTGGAAGCCCGCTTGGGACGCGGCTACACCTTC. The encoded protein is CSARVEARLGRGYTF.

V usage is TRBV7-2 and J usage is TRBJ2-1; 15 bases are a match to TRBD2. The CDR3 runs to 19 residues. Germline V CDR1 and CDR2: SGHTA, FQGNSA. The V and J ends lost 5 bases and 9 bases, in that order; junction bases with no gene match: 17. The DNA of the CDR3 is TGTGCCAGCAGCCAAGGGACAGACTGGACTAGCGGGAGGGCCGGTGAGCAGTTCTTC. This sequence encodes CASSQGTDWTSGRAGEQFF.

This chain links TRBV18 with TRBJ1-4; 7 bases agree with TRBD1. CDR1 is KGHSH, CDR2 LQKENI, per germline. The V gene end was trimmed by 1 base and the J gene end by 10 bases; junction bases not matched to a gene: 3. CDR3 length equals 13 residues. The CDR3 protein is CASSPQGAGKLFF. In DNA form, the CDR3 reads TGTGCCAGCTCACCACAGGGGGCCGGAAAACTGTTTTTT.